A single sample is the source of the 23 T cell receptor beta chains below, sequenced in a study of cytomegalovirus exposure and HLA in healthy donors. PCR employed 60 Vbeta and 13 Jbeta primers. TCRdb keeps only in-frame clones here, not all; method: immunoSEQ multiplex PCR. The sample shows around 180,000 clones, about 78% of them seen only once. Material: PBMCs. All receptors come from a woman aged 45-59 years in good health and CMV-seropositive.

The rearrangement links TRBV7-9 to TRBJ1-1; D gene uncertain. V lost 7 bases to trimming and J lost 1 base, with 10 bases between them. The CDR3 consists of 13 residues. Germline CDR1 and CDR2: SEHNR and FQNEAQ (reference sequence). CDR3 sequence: CASTLRSNTEAFF. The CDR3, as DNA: TGTGCCAGCACCCTACGATCGAACACTGAAGCTTTCTTT.

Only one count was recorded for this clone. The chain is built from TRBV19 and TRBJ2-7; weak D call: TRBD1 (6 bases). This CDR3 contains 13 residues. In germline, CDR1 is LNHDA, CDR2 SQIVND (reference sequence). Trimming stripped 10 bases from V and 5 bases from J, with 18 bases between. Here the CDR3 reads CATGRGQLDEQYF. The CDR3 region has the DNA TGTGCCACTGGCCGAGGACAGTTGGACGAGCAGTACTTC.

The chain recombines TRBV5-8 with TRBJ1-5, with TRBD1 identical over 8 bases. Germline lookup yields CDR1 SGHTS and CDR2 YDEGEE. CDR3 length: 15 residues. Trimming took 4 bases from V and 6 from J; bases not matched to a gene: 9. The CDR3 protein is CASSPGQGASQPQHF. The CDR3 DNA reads TGTGCCAGCAGCCCCGGGCAGGGGGCGAGTCAGCCCCAGCATTTT.

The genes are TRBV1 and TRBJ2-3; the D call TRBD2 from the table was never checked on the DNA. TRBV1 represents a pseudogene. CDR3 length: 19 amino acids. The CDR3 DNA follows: TGCACCAGCAGTCCCGAGGCTAGCGGGGTGCTAAATTGCACAGATACGCAGTATTTT. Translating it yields CTSSPEASGVLNCTDTQYF.

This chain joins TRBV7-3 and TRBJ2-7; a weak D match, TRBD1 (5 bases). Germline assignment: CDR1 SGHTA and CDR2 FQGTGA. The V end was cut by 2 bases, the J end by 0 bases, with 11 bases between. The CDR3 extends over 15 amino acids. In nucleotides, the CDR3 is TGTGCCAGCAGCTTAGGGGCCGGCAGCTCCTACGAGCAGTACTTC. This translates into CASSLGAGSSYEQYF.

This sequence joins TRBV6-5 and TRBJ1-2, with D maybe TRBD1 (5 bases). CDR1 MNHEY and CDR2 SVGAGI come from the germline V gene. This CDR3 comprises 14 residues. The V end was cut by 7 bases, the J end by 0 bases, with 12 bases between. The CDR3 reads CASTVGGANYGYTF. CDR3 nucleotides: TGTGCCAGCACCGTCGGGGGAGCTAACTATGGCTACACCTTC.

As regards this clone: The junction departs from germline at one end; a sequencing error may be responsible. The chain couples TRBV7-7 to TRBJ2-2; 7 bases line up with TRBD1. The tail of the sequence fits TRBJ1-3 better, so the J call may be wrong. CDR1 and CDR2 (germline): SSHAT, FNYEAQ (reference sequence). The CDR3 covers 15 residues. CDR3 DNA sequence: TGTGCTAGCAGCCCAGGGACAGCCTCTGGAAACACCATATATTTT. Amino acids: CASSPGTASGNTIYF.

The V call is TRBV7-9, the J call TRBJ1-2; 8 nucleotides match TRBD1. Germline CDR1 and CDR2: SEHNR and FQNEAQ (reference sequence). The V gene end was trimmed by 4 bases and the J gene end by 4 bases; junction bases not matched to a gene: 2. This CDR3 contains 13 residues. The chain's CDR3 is CASSSGQAYGYTF. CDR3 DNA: TGTGCCAGCAGCTCGGGACAGGCCTATGGCTACACCTTC.

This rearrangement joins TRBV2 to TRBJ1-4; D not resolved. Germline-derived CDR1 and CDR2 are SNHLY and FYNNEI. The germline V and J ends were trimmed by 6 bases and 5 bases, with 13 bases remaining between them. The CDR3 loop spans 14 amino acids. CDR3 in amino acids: CASRVQNRNEKLFF. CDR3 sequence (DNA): TGTGCCAGCAGGGTACAGAATCGCAATGAAAAACTGTTTTTT. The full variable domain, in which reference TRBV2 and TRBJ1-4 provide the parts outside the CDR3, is EPEVTQTPSHQVTQMGQEVILRCVPISNHLYFYWYRQILGQKVEFLVSFYNNEISEKSEIFDDQFSVERPDGSNFTLKIRSTKLEDSAMYFCASRVQNRNEKLFFGSGTQLSVL.

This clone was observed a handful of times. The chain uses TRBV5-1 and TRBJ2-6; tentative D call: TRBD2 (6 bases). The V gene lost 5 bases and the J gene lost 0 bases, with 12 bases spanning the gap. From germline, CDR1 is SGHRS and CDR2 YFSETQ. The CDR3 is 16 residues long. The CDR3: CASSSWRDSGANVLTF. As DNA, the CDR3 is TGCGCCAGCAGTAGTTGGAGGGACTCTGGGGCCAACGTCCTGACTTTC.

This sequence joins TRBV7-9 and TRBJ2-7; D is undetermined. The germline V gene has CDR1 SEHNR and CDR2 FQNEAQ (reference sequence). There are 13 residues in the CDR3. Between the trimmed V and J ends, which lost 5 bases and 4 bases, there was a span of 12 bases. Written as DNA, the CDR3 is TGTGCCAGCAGCCGGCCCTCAGGTTACGAGCAGTACTTC. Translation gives CASSRPSGYEQYF.

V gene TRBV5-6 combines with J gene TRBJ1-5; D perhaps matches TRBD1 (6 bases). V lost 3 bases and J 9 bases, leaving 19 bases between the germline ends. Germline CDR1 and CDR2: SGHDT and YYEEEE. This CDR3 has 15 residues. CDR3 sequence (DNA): TGTGCCAGCAGCTCACAGGGACGTGGGTCAATGCCCCAGCATTTT. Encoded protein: CASSSQGRGSMPQHF.

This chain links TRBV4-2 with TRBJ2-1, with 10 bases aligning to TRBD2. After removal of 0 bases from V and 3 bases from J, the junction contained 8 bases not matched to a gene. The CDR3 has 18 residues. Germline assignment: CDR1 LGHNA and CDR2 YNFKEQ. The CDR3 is CASSQDPLTSGDYNEQFF. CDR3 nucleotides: TGTGCCAGCAGCCAAGATCCCCTAACTAGCGGGGACTACAATGAGCAGTTCTTC.

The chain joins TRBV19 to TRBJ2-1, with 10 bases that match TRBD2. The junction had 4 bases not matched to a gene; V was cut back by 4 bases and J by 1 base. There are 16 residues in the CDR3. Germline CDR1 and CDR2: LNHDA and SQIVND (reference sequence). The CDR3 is CASSRSAGGSYNEQFF. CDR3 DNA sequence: TGTGCCAGTAGTAGATCAGCGGGAGGGTCCTACAATGAGCAGTTCTTC.

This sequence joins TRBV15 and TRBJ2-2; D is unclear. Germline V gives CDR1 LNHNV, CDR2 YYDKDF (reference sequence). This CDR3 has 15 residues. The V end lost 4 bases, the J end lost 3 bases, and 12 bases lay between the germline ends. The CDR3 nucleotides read TGTGCCACCAGCACACCACGGCGGTACACCGGGGAGCTGTTTTTT. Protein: CATSTPRRYTGELFF. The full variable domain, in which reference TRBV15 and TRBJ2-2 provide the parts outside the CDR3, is DAMVIQNPRYQVTQFGKPVTLSCSQTLNHNVMYWYQQKSSQAPKLLFHYYDKDFNNEADTPDNFQSRRPNTSFCFLDIRSPGLGDTAMYLCATSTPRRYTGELFFGEGSRLTVL.

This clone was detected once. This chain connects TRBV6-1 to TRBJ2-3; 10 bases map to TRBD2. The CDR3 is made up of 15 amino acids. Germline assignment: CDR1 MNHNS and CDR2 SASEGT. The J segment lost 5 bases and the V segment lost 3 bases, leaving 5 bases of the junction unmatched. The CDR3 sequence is CASSESGGGVDTQYF. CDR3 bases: TGTGCCAGCAGTGAGAGCGGGGGGGGAGTAGATACGCAGTATTTT.

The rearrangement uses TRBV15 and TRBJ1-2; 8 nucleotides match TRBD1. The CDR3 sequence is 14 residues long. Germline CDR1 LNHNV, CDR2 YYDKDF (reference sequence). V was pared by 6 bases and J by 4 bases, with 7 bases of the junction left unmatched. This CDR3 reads CATSSGTGPYGYTF. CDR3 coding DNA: TGTGCCACCAGTTCCGGGACAGGACCCTATGGCTACACCTTC.

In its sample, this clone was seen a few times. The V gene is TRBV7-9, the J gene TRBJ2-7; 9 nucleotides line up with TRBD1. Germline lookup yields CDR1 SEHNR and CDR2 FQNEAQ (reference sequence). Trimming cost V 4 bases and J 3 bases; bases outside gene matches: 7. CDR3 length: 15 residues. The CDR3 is CASSSTSGQGYEQYF. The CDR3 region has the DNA TGTGCCAGCAGCTCTACTTCGGGACAGGGCTACGAGCAGTACTTC.

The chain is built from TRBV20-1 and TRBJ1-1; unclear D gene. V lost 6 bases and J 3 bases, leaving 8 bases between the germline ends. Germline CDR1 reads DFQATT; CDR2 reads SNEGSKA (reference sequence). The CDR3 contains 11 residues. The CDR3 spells CSAALYTEAFF. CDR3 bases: TGCAGTGCGGCCCTGTACACTGAAGCTTTCTTT.

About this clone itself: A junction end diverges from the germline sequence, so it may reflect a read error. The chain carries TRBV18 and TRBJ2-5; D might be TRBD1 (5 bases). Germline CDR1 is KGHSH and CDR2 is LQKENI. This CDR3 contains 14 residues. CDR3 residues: CASSPNLQVEIQYF. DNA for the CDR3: TGTGCCAGCTCACCAAACCTACAGGTAGAGATCCAGTACTTC.

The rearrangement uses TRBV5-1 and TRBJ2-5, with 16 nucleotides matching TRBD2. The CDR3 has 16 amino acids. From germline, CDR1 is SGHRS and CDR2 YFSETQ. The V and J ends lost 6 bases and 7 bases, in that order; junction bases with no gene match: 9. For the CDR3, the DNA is TGCGCCAGCACGTTGGGACTAGCGGGGGGGCCTGGGACCCAGTACTTC. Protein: CASTLGLAGGPGTQYF.

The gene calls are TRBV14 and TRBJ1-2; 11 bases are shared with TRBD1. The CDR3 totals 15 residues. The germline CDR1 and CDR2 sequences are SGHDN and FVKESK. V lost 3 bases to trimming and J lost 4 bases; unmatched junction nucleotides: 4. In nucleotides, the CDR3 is TGTGCCAGCAGCCAGTGGACAGGGGGCTCCTATGGCTACACCTTC. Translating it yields CASSQWTGGSYGYTF.

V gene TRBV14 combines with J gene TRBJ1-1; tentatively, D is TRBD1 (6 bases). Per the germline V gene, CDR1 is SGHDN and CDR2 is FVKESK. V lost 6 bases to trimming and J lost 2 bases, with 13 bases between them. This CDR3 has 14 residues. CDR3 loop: CASRRTAINTEAFF. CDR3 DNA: TGTGCCAGCAGAAGGACAGCCATAAACACTGAAGCTTTCTTT.